The 8 T cell receptor beta chains reported below all come from one sample, sequenced in a study of T cells in Graves' hyperthyroidism and ophthalmopathy. Amplification targeted TCR beta CDR3 regions from RNA transcripts. HTBI primers were employed in a first-round RT-PCR of the TCR CDR3. A single record per CDR3 protein comes from TCRdb applying MiXCR to the multiplex PCR reads. The repertoire holds about 600,000 distinct CDR3 sequences, with approximately 16% as singletons. The sequencing sample was made of blood. The origin of the receptors is a woman aged 40 to 49 with Graves' ophthalmopathy.

This clonotype was observed once. V usage is TRBV2 and J usage is TRBJ2-2; tentative D call: TRBD1 (6 bases). Deletions cut 8 bases from V and 2 bases from J, with 15 bases between. The CDR3 runs to 15 residues. Looked up from germline, CDR1 is SNHLY and CDR2 is FYNNEI. The CDR3 DNA is TGTGCCAGCGGACGGGACACCCTTAACACCGGGGAGCTGTTTTTT. Encoded protein: CASGRDTLNTGELFF.

This clonotype was detected many times. This chain joins TRBV2 and TRBJ2-2; tentative D call: TRBD2 (6 bases). With 10 bases removed from V and 0 bases from J, the gap between germline ends came to 12 bases. CDR3 length: 14 residues. Germline V lookup: CDR1 SNHLY, CDR2 FYNNEI. The CDR3 DNA follows: TGTGCCACTACCGGGACTTCGAACACCGGGGAGCTGTTTTTT. Amino acids: CATTGTSNTGELFF.

The chain couples TRBV4-2 to TRBJ2-1, with 9 bases identical to TRBD1. Germline V gene sequence: CDR1 LGHNA, CDR2 YNFKEQ. V lost 3 bases to trimming and J lost 6 bases; unmatched junction nucleotides: 9. CDR3 size: 16 residues. The CDR3 spells CASSQEQGANANEQFF. The CDR3 nucleotides are TGTGCCAGCAGCCAGGAACAGGGGGCAAATGCCAATGAGCAGTTCTTC.

The chain couples TRBV5-6 to TRBJ1-3; D not resolved. Germline V gene data show CDR1 as SGHDT and CDR2 as YYEEEE. This CDR3 is built from 15 residues. V lost 4 bases and J 0 bases, leaving 11 bases between the germline ends. The DNA of the CDR3 is TGTGCCAGCAGCACGGACGGATACTCTGGAAACACCATATATTTT. Translation gives CASSTDGYSGNTIYF.

This clonotype was detected ten times or more. The chain carries TRBV28 and TRBJ2-1; D gene uncertain. There are 14 residues in the CDR3. V was clipped by 5 bases and J by 4 bases, with 12 bases between them. CDR1 MDHEN and CDR2 SYDVKM come from the germline V gene. CDR3 sequence (DNA): TGTGCCAGCAGTCCCACCCCCCCTTACAATGAGCAGTTCTTC. Its protein product is CASSPTPPYNEQFF.

In this sample, this clonotype turned up a few times. V is TRBV20-1 and J is TRBJ2-2, with 12 positions matching TRBD2. V shed 5 bases and J 7 bases; nucleotides not matched to a gene: 8. This CDR3 region has 15 residues. Germline CDR1 and CDR2: DFQATT and SNEGSKA (reference sequence). CDR3 sequence (DNA): TGCAGTGCTGCCCGACTAGCGGGAGACCTCGGGGAGCTGTTTTTT. This encodes CSAARLAGDLGELFF.

The chain joins TRBV9 to TRBJ2-1; D not certain. This CDR3 contains 16 residues. Looked up from germline, CDR1 is SGDLS and CDR2 is YYNGEE. V lost 0 bases to trimming and J lost 5 bases, with 15 bases between them. The CDR3 DNA follows: TGTGCCAGCAGCGTAGAGGGCAGTGCCCTTGACAATGAGCAGTTCTTC. It is translated as CASSVEGSALDNEQFF.

This clonotype was seen at least ten times. V is TRBV20-1 and J is TRBJ1-1; 10 positions match TRBD1. With V trimmed by 6 bases and J by 1 base, 8 bases remained unmatched. Germline V gene data show CDR1 as DFQATT and CDR2 as SNEGSKA (reference sequence). This CDR3 spans 15 amino acids. The DNA of the CDR3 is TGCAGTGCGCCAGACAGGGGGCGAGAGAACACTGAAGCTTTCTTT. Amino acids: CSAPDRGRENTEAFF.